The 6 T cell receptor beta chains in this list originate from one sample, sequenced in a study of identifying expanded T cells in peripheral blood. Measured with immunoSEQ multiplex PCR; TCRdb has only the in-frame clones, and not every one. The repertoire holds about 110,000 clones, roughly 90% seen once, with approximately 8% in the top ten. Material for sequencing was blood. All receptors come from a person aged 18 to 69 in good health.

V usage is TRBV9 and J usage is TRBJ2-7; tentative D call: TRBD1 (6 bases). CDR3 size: 13 residues. Trimming cost V 0 bases and J 3 bases, with 7 bases left between them. Germline-derived CDR1 and CDR2 are SGDLS and YYNGEE. This chain's CDR3 is CASSVEQGYEQYF. In nucleotides, the CDR3 is TGTGCCAGCAGCGTAGAACAGGGCTACGAGCAGTACTTC. Complete variable domain (other parts from reference TRBV9 and TRBJ2-7): DSGVTQTPKHLITATGQRVTLRCSPRSGDLSVYWYQQSLDQGLQFLIQYYNGEERAKGNILERFSAQQFPDLHSELNLSSLELGDSALYFCASSVEQGYEQYFGPGTRLTVT.

The V gene is TRBV11-3, the J gene TRBJ2-7, with unresolved D. The ends were cut back, 5 bases at V and 2 bases at J, with 13 bases in the middle. The CDR3 loop spans 14 amino acids. The V gene's germline CDR1 is SGHNT and CDR2 YENEEA. The chain's CDR3 is CASSPRAKPYEQYF. CDR3 nucleotide sequence: TGTGCCAGCAGCCCCCGGGCAAAGCCCTACGAGCAGTACTTC.

The V gene is TRBV4-3, the J gene TRBJ1-1; D not certain. The CDR3 sequence is 14 residues long. Germline V gives CDR1 LGHNA, CDR2 YSLEER. Trimming removed 1 base at V and 11 bases at J, with 17 bases between. For the CDR3, the DNA is TGCGCCAGCAGCCAAGCTCTTGGTCGGACTAGGGCTTTCTTT. Amino acid sequence: CASSQALGRTRAFF.

The J gene is TRBJ2-4, the V gene TRBV28, with 7 bases aligning to TRBD1. This CDR3 has 16 amino acids. CDR1 MDHEN and CDR2 SYDVKM come from the germline V gene. Unmatched junction bases numbered 7, after V lost 5 bases and J lost 0 bases. The CDR3 reads CASSLGQQVAKNIQYF. The CDR3 nucleotides read TGTGCCAGCAGTCTGGGACAGCAAGTAGCCAAAAACATTCAGTACTTC.

The rearrangement uses TRBV27 and TRBJ2-1; TRBD2 agrees at 11 bases. This CDR3 contains 15 residues. The junction had 4 bases not matched to a gene; V was cut back by 5 bases and J by 4 bases. CDR1 and CDR2 from the germline V gene are MNHEY and SMNVEV (reference sequence). CDR3 in amino acids: CASSTLAGVYNEQFF. CDR3 DNA: TGTGCCAGCAGTACACTAGCGGGGGTTTACAATGAGCAGTTCTTC.

The V gene is TRBV30, the J gene TRBJ2-7; D might be TRBD1 or TRBD2, each matching 6 bases. The CDR3 runs 14 residues. Trimming removed 4 bases from V and 6 bases from J, with 19 bases in between. The germline V gene encodes CDR1 GTSNPN and CDR2 SVGIG (reference sequence). The CDR3 DNA reads TGTGCCTGGACCCCACGAGGGGGGTTGGGCGAGCAGTACTTC. This translates into CAWTPRGGLGEQYF. The full variable domain, completed using reference TRBV30 and TRBJ2-7, is SQTIHQWPATLVQPVGSPLSLECTVEGTSNPNLYWYRQAAGRGLQLLFYSVGIGQISSEVPQNLSASRPQDRQFILSSKKLLLSDSGFYLCAWTPRGGLGEQYFGPGTRLTVT.